This T cell receptor beta chain was captured in a study of CD8+ T cells in alopecia areata. Findings of the study overall: Scalp and blood samples kept many expanded lesional clones throughout tofacitinib. Higher clonality was seen in lesional scalp than in normal scalp, especially in alopecia totalis/universalis.

The treatment: oral pan-JAK inhibitor, 5-10 mg twice daily. Alopecia areata patients provided lesional scalp punch biopsies and peripheral blood, both collected for the study. Extraction of RNA preceded its reverse transcription into cDNA, which served as the sequencing template. TCRdb's copy holds only in-frame clones and misses some; the assay was immunoSEQ multiplex PCR. The data hold some 110,000 clones, with around 53% observed a single time. Concerning this clone: Its cognate antigen is unknown.

Germline lookup yields CDR1 SGDLS and CDR2 YYNGEE. V lost 2 bases and J lost 6, with 15 bases in between. This CDR3 contains 14 residues. The TCR comes from a human donor with alopecia areata. Sample: CD8+ T cells sorted from blood, taken at week 24, from a patient treated with tofacitinib. This chain links TRBV9 with TRBJ2-7, with D perhaps being TRBD1 or TRBD2 (6 bases each). The CDR3 sequence is CASSVEGGSGEQYF. DNA of the CDR3: TGTGCCAGCAGCGTTGAGGGGGGCTCGGGCGAGCAGTACTTC.